The next 24 T cell receptor beta chains were all read from a single sample in a study of response to subunit inactivated influenza vaccine. MiXCR was run by TCRdb on the RT-PCR reads, yielding one entry per CDR3 protein. Among about 520,000 distinct CDR3 sequences listed, approximately 7.8% were seen once. This specimen was PBMCs from blood, taken around 25 months after vaccination. Receptors were obtained from a man aged 45 to 70 who received an inactivated influenza vaccine.

This clonotype was seen at least ten times. The CDR3 reads CASSLTLGQGAGTQYF. The CDR3 bases are TGTGCCAGCAGTTTAACGTTGGGACAGGGGGCAGGGACCCAGTACTTC. The chain carries TRBV27 and TRBJ2-5; 12 nucleotides agree with TRBD1. V trimming: 2 bases; J trimming: 7 bases; junction bases outside the gene matches: 8. This CDR3 has 16 amino acids. Looked up from germline, CDR1 is MNHEY and CDR2 is SMNVEV (reference sequence).

This chain joins TRBV12-3 or TRBV12-4 and TRBJ2-3; 12 bases line up with TRBD2. The CDR3 sequence is 16 residues long. V was pared by 5 bases and J by 2 bases, with 5 bases of the junction left unmatched. CDR3 DNA sequence: TGTGCCAGCAGTCCCGGACTAGCGGGGCCCACAGATACGCAGTATTTT. The encoded protein is CASSPGLAGPTDTQYF.

V usage is TRBV5-6 and J usage is TRBJ1-6; 7 bases align to TRBD1. Looked up from germline, CDR1 is SGHDT and CDR2 is YYEEEE. The CDR3 totals 20 residues. V dropped 0 bases and J dropped 0; count of bases not matched to a gene: 12. The CDR3 sequence is CASSLASSGGLSSYNSPLHF. In DNA form, the CDR3 reads TGTGCCAGCAGCTTGGCGAGCTCAGGGGGTCTAAGCTCCTATAATTCACCCCTCCACTTT.

The CDR3 reads CASGSHSGANVLTF. In DNA, the CDR3 is TGTGCCAGTGGGAGCCACTCTGGGGCCAACGTCCTGACTTTC. V is TRBV3-1 and J is TRBJ2-6, with a weak D call TRBD2 (5 bases). The CDR3 is 14 amino acids. Germline V gene lookup returns CDR1 LGHDT and CDR2 YNNKEL (reference sequence). The V gene lost 9 bases and the J gene lost 0 bases, with 9 bases spanning the gap.

This clonotype was recorded once. This chain links TRBV14 with TRBJ2-7; no reliable D call. V gave up 4 bases and J gave up 0 bases, with 13 bases separating them. CDR1 SGHDN and CDR2 FVKESK come from the germline V gene. The CDR3 extends over 15 amino acids. Here the CDR3 reads CASSPRYESSYEQYF. Written as DNA, the CDR3 is TGTGCCAGCAGCCCTAGGTATGAGAGCTCCTACGAGCAGTACTTC.

The V gene is TRBV29-1, the J gene TRBJ2-2; D is uncertain. CDR3 length: 16 residues. Germline lookup yields CDR1 SQVTM and CDR2 ANQGSEA. Trimming pared 7 bases from V and 1 base from J, leaving 19 bases between. CDR3 sequence reads: CSAVSLGPLNTGELFF. DNA for the CDR3: TGCAGCGCTGTTTCATTAGGGCCACTGAACACCGGGGAGCTGTTTTTT.

This clonotype was detected only a few times. This chain links TRBV7-2 with TRBJ2-1, with D perhaps matching TRBD2 (5 bases). Germline V gene data show CDR1 as SGHTA and CDR2 as FQGNSA. Between the trimmed V and J ends, which lost 5 bases and 3 bases, there was a span of 11 bases. This CDR3 is 14 amino acids long. This CDR3 reads CASSPGLFYNEQFF. CDR3 in DNA: TGTGCCAGCAGCCCCGGACTTTTCTACAATGAGCAGTTCTTC.

This clonotype was detected ten times or more. This chain uses TRBV6-2 or TRBV6-3 with TRBJ2-3, with 8 positions matching TRBD1. The CDR3 totals 15 residues. Per the germline V gene, CDR1 is MNHEY and CDR2 is SVGEGT. With V trimmed by 5 bases and J by 6 bases, 10 bases remained unmatched. The CDR3 loop is CASSPGQGHGDTQYF. In DNA, the CDR3 is TGTGCCAGCAGTCCTGGACAGGGCCACGGGGATACGCAGTATTTT.

The table lists this clonotype with many counts. V gene TRBV5-6 combines with J gene TRBJ2-7; 10 positions agree with TRBD1. The CDR3 has 13 residues. The V gene end was trimmed by 3 bases and the J gene end by 7 bases; junction bases not matched to a gene: 4. From germline, CDR1 is SGHDT and CDR2 YYEEEE. DNA for the CDR3: TGTGCCAGCAGCTGGACAGGGGGATTAGAGCAGTACTTC. Translating it yields CASSWTGGLEQYF. Variable domain in full (rest from reference TRBV5-6 and TRBJ2-7): DAGVTQSPTHLIKTRGQQVTLRCSPKSGHDTVSWYQQALGQGPQFIFQYYEEEERQRGNFPDRFSGHQFPNYSSELNVNALLLGDSALYLCASSWTGGLEQYFGPGTRLTVT.

This clonotype occurred a few times. The V and J genes are TRBV2 and TRBJ2-3; no clear D gene. The germline V gene encodes CDR1 SNHLY and CDR2 FYNNEI. The CDR3 is made up of 13 amino acids. The ends were cut back, 6 bases at V and 4 bases at J, with 11 bases in the middle. DNA for the CDR3: TGTGCCAGCAGCTACAGAATGGCAGATACGCAGTATTTT. It encodes CASSYRMADTQYF. The variable domain in full, completed from reference TRBV2 and TRBJ2-3, reads EPEVTQTPSHQVTQMGQEVILRCVPISNHLYFYWYRQILGQKVEFLVSFYNNEISEKSEIFDDQFSVERPDGSNFTLKIRSTKLEDSAMYFCASSYRMADTQYFGPGTRLTVL.

The chain uses TRBV5-1 and TRBJ2-2; 11 bases are shared with TRBD1. Germline trimming cut 3 bases from V and 0 bases from J; bases unmatched to any gene: 4. Germline assignment: CDR1 SGHRS and CDR2 YFSETQ. The CDR3 is 17 residues long. CDR3 residues: CASSSRDRGTNTGELFF. CDR3 sequence (DNA): TGCGCCAGCAGCTCAAGGGACAGGGGGACGAACACCGGGGAGCTGTTTTTT.

The V call is TRBV28, the J call TRBJ2-7; D gene ambiguous. V shed 1 base and J shed 6 bases, with 16 bases lying between them. CDR3 size: 15 residues. Germline CDR1 is MDHEN and CDR2 is SYDVKM. The CDR3 loop is CASSLLAGRIVEQYF. For the CDR3, the DNA is TGTGCCAGCAGTTTATTGGCAGGCCGGATAGTCGAGCAGTACTTC.

This chain joins TRBV18 and TRBJ1-2, with TRBD1 matching 7 bases. Germline V gene lookup returns CDR1 KGHSH and CDR2 LQKENI. Trimming removed 3 bases from V and 6 bases from J; junction bases left unmatched: 4. CDR3 length: 13 residues. The CDR3 bases are TGTGCCAGCTCACCTGACAGGGTTAATGGCTACACCTTC. This gives the protein CASSPDRVNGYTF.

The chain couples TRBV7-2 to TRBJ2-7; 8 bases map to TRBD1. Losses at the gene ends were 5 bases for V and 4 bases for J; bases not matched to a gene: 10. Germline CDR1 reads SGHTA; CDR2 reads FQGNSA. CDR3 length: 15 amino acids. CDR3 residues: CASSPSGGSLYEQYF. As DNA, the CDR3 is TGTGCCAGCAGCCCGTCAGGGGGCAGTCTGTACGAGCAGTACTTC. The full variable domain, rest sourced from reference TRBV7-2 and TRBJ2-7, is GAGVSQSPSNKVTEKGKDVELRCDPISGHTALYWYRQSLGQGLEFLIYFQGNSAPDKSGLPSDRFSAERTGGSVSTLTIQRTQQEDSAVYLCASSPSGGSLYEQYFGPGTRLTVT.

This clonotype was recorded many times. The rearrangement joins TRBV10-1 to TRBJ2-2; D not certain. The CDR3 has 13 residues. V lost 0 bases and J 8 bases, leaving 7 bases between the germline ends. Germline lookup yields CDR1 WNHNN and CDR2 SYGVQD (reference sequence). The DNA of the CDR3 is TGCGCCAGCAGTGAGTCGGGGAAAGGGGAGCTGTTTTTT. Amino acids: CASSESGKGELFF.

The sample holds many counts of this clonotype. This sequence joins TRBV5-6 and TRBJ2-3, with 7 bases matching TRBD2. Germline V gene sequence: CDR1 SGHDT, CDR2 YYEEEE. V dropped 0 bases and J dropped 8; count of bases not matched to a gene: 3. The CDR3 is made up of 13 amino acids. The CDR3 DNA is TGTGCCAGCAGCTTGGTAACGGGGGGTACGCAGTATTTT. This sequence encodes CASSLVTGGTQYF.

This clonotype came up many times. The chain has TRBV7-6 and TRBJ2-7, with TRBD2 identical over 7 bases. V dropped 4 bases and J dropped 2; count of bases not matched to a gene: 8. The CDR3 contains 15 residues. Germline CDR1 reads SGHVS; CDR2 reads FNYEAQ. The CDR3, as DNA: TGTGCCAGCAGCTCAGTAGCGGGCTCCGCCTACGAGCAGTACTTC. Its translation: CASSSVAGSAYEQYF.

This sequence joins TRBV3-1 and TRBJ1-6; D call uncertain. The CDR3 runs to 15 residues. V lost 1 base, J lost 9 bases, and 13 bases lay in between. Germline V gene data show CDR1 as LGHDT and CDR2 as YNNKEL (reference sequence). The CDR3 protein is CASSQAQRFGSPLHF. Here the CDR3 DNA reads TGTGCCAGCAGCCAAGCACAACGGTTCGGTTCACCCCTCCACTTT.

The sample holds a few counts of this clonotype. V usage is TRBV7-8 and J usage is TRBJ2-7; D is perhaps TRBD1 (5 bases). CDR3 length: 13 residues. V shed 3 bases and J shed 5 bases, with 11 bases lying between them. Germline values: CDR1 SGHVS, CDR2 FQNEAQ. CDR3 sequence: CASSFTAGNEQYF. CDR3 nucleotides: TGTGCCAGCAGCTTCACTGCAGGGAACGAGCAGTACTTC.

This clonotype was found a few times. The chain is built from TRBV7-9 and TRBJ1-6, with TRBD1 as a possible D gene (5 bases). The V end was cut by 5 bases, the J end by 8 bases, with 13 bases between. This CDR3 region has 14 residues. Germline V gives CDR1 SEHNR, CDR2 FQNEAQ (reference sequence). CDR3 region: CASSPILGDSPLHF. DNA of the CDR3: TGTGCCAGCAGCCCAATTCTGGGGGATTCACCCCTCCACTTT.

The V call is TRBV12-3 or TRBV12-4, the J call TRBJ1-1, with a possible D match to TRBD1 (5 bases). The CDR3 runs 13 residues. Trimming shortened V by 3 bases and J by 4 bases, and 9 bases separated the two germline ends. The CDR3 nucleotides are TGTGCCAGCAGTTTTGCGGGGCCCACTGAAGCTTTCTTT. Its translation is CASSFAGPTEAFF.

This clonotype was observed a few times. CDR3 in amino acids: CASSTRGSNEKLFF. The DNA of the CDR3 is TGTGCCAGCAGTACCAGGGGGAGTAATGAAAAACTGTTTTTT. The chain recombines TRBV12-3 or TRBV12-4 with TRBJ1-4, with TRBD1 matching over 7 bases. The CDR3 is 14 amino acids. V was pared by 5 bases and J by 4 bases, with 4 bases of the junction left unmatched.

The rearrangement joins TRBV7-2 to TRBJ1-6; D is undetermined. Germline-derived CDR1 and CDR2 are SGHTA and FQGNSA. Deletions cut 5 bases from V and 3 bases from J, with 11 bases between. CDR3 length: 15 amino acids. The CDR3 nucleotides read TGTGCCAGCAGCCCCGAGGGCAGCTATAATTCACCCCTCCACTTT. Amino acid sequence: CASSPEGSYNSPLHF.

This clonotype was counted only a few times. This chain connects TRBV20-1 to TRBJ1-5; D unclear. This CDR3 contains 13 residues. With 4 bases removed from V and 1 base from J, the gap between germline ends came to 8 bases. Germline-derived CDR1 and CDR2 are DFQATT and SNEGSKA (reference sequence). CDR3 in amino acids: CSATAVSNQPQHF. CDR3 DNA sequence: TGCAGTGCTACTGCCGTAAGCAATCAGCCCCAGCATTTT.